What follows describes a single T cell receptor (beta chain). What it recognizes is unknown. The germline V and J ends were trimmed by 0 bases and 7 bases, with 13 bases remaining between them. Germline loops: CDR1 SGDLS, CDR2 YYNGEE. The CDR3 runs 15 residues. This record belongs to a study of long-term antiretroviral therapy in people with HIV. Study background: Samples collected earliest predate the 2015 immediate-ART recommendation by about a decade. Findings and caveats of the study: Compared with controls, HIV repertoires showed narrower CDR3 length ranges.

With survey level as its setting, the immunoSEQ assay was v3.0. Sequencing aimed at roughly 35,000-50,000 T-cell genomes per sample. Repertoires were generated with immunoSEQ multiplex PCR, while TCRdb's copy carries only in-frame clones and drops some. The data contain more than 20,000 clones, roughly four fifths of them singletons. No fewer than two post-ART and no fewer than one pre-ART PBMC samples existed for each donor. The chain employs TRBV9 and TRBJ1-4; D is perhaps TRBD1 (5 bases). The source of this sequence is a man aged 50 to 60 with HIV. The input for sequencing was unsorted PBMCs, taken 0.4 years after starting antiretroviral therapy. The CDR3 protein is CASSVEGMFGEKLFF. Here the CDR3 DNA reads TGTGCCAGCAGCGTAGAGGGGATGTTTGGTGAAAAACTGTTTTTT.